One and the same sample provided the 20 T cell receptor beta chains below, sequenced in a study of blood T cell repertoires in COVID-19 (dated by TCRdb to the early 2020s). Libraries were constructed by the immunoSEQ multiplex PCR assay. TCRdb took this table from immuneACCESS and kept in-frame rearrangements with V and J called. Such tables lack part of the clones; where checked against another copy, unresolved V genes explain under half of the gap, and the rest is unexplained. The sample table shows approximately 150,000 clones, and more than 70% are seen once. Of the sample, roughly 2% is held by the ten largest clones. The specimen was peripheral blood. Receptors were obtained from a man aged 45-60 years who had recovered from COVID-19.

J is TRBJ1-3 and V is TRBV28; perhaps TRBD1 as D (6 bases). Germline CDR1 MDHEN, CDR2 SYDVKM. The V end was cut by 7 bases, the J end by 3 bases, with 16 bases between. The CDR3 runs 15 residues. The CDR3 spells CASTSSGGLGNTIYF. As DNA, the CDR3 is TGTGCCAGCACCTCCTCGGGGGGGCTTGGAAACACCATATATTTT.

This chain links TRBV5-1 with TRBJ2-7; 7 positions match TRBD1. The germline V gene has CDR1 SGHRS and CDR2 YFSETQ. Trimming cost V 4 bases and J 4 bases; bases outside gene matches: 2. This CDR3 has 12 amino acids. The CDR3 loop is CASSGTDYEQYF. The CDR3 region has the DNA TGCGCCAGCAGCGGGACAGATTACGAGCAGTACTTC.

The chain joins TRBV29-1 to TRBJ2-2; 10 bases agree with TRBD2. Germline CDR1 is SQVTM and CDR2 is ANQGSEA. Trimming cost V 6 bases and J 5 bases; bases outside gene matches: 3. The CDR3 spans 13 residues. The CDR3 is CSVAGLATGELFF. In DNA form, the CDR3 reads TGCAGCGTCGCGGGACTAGCGACCGGGGAGCTGTTTTTT.

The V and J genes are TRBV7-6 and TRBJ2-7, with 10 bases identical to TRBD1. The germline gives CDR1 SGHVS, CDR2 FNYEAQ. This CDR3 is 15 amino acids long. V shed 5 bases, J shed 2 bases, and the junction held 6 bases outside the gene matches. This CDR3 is CASSTRTGGTYEQYF. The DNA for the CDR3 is TGTGCCAGCAGCACGCGGACAGGGGGGACCTACGAGCAGTACTTC.

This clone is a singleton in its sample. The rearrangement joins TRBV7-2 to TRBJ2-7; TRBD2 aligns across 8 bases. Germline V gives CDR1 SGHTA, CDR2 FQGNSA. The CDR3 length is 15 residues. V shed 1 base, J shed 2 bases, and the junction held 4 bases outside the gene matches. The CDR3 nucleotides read TGTGCCAGCAGCTTAGGCGGGGGGAGGGCCTACGAGCAGTACTTC. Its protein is CASSLGGGRAYEQYF.

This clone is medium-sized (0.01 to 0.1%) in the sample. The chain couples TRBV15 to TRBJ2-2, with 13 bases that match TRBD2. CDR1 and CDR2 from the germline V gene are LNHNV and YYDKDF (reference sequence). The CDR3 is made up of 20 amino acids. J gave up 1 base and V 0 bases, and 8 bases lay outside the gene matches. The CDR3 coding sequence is TGTGCCACCAGCAGAGAGCGCACCGGGACTAGCGGGATGAACACCGGGGAGCTGTTTTTT. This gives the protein CATSRERTGTSGMNTGELFF.

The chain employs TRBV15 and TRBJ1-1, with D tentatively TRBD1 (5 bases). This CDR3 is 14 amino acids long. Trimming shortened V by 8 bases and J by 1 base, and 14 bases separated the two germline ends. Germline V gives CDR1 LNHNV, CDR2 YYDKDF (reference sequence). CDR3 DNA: TGTGCCACCTCCCGTTGGAGGGGGAACACTGAAGCTTTCTTT. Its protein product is CATSRWRGNTEAFF. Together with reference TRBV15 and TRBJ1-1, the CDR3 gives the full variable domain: DAMVIQNPRYQVTQFGKPVTLSCSQTLNHNVMYWYQQKSSQAPKLLFHYYDKDFNNEADTPDNFQSRRPNTSFCFLDIRSPGLGDTAMYLCATSRWRGNTEAFFGQGTRLTVV.

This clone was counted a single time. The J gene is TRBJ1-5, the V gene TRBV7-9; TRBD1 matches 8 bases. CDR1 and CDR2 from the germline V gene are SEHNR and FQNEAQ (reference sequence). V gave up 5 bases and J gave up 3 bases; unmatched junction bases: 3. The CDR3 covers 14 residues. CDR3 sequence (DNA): TGTGCCAGCAGCCGACAGGGGACCAATCAGCCCCAGCATTTT. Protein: CASSRQGTNQPQHF.

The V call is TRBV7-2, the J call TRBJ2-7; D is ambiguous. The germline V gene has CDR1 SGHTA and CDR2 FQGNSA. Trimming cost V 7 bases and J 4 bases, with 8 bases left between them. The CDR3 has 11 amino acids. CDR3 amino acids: CASTTRYEQYF. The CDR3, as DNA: TGTGCCAGCACCACTCGATACGAGCAGTACTTC. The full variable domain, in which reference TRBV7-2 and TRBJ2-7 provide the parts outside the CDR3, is GAGVSQSPSNKVTEKGKDVELRCDPISGHTALYWYRQSLGQGLEFLIYFQGNSAPDKSGLPSDRFSAERTGGSVSTLTIQRTQQEDSAVYLCASTTRYEQYFGPGTRLTVT.

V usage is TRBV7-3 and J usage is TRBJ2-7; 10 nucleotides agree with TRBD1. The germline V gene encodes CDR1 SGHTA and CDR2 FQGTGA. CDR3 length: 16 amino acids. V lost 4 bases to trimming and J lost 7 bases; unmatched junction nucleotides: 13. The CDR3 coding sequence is TGTGCCAGCAGCTCTGGAAGTCGGGACAGGGGCGGTGAGCAGTACTTC. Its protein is CASSSGSRDRGGEQYF.

CDR3 sequence reads: CASSWTGPNSPLHF. The CDR3 region has the DNA TGTGCCAGCAGTTGGACAGGGCCCAATTCACCCCTCCACTTT. This chain connects TRBV27 to TRBJ1-6; 8 nucleotides align to TRBD1. The germline V gene encodes CDR1 MNHEY and CDR2 SMNVEV (reference sequence). CDR3 length: 14 residues. Trimming cost V 4 bases and J 7 bases; bases outside gene matches: 3.

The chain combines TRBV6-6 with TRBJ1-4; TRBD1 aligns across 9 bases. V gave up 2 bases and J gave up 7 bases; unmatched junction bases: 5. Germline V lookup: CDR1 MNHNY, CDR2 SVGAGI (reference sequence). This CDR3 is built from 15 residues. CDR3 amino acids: CASSYPYRGREKLFF. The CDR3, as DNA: TGTGCCAGCAGTTACCCTTACAGGGGGCGTGAAAAACTGTTTTTT.

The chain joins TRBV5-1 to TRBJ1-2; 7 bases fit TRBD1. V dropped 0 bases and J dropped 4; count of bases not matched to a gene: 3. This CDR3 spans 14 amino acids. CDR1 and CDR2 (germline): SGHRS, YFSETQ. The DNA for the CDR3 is TGCGCCAGCAGCTTGGCCGACAGGGCCTATGGCTACACCTTC. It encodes CASSLADRAYGYTF.

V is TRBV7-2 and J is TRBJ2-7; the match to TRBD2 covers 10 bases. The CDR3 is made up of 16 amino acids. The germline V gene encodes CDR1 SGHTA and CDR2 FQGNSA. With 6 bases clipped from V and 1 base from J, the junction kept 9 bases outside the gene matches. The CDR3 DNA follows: TGTGCCAGCAGTCCAACCTCTAGCGGGGGATCCTACGAGCAGTACTTC. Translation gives CASSPTSSGGSYEQYF.

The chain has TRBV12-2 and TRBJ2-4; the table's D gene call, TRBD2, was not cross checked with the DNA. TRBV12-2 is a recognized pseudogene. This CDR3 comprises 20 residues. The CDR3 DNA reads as TGTGCAAGTCGCTTAGACCGGGGTAGCGGCCCCGGTGGGGGCAAAAACATTCAGTACTTC. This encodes CASRLDRGSGPGGGKNIQYF.

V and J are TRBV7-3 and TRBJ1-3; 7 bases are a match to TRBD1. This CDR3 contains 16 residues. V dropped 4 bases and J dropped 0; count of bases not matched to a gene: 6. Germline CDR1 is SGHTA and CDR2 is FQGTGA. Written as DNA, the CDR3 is TGTGCCAGCAGCTCGACAGGGACCAGCTCTGGAAACACCATATATTTT. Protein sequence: CASSSTGTSSGNTIYF.

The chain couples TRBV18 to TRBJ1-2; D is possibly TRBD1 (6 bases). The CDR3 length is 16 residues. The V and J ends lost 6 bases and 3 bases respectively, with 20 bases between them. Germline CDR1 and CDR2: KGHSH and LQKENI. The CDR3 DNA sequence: TGTGCCAGCTCCCCCAATCCGGGACACCCTGACTATGGCTACACCTTC. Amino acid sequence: CASSPNPGHPDYGYTF.

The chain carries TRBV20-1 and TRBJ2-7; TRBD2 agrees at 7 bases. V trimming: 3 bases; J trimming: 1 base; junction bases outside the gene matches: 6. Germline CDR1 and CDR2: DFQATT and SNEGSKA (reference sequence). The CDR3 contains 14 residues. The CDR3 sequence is CSASIAGVSYEQYF. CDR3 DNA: TGCAGTGCTAGTATAGCGGGTGTTTCCTACGAGCAGTACTTC.

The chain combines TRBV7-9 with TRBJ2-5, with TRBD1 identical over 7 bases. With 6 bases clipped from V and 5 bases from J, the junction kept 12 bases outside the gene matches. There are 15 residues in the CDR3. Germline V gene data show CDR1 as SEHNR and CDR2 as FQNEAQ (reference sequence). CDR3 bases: TGTGCCAGCAGTTCAGGACAGGTCGAAGGGGAGACCCAGTACTTC. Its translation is CASSSGQVEGETQYF.

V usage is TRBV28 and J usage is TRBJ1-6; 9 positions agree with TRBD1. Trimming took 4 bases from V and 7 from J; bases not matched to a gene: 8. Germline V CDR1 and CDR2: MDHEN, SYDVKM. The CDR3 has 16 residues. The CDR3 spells CASSSQGAIGNSPLHF. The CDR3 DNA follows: TGTGCCAGCAGTTCACAGGGGGCGATCGGGAATTCACCCCTCCACTTT.